This T cell receptor beta chain was recovered during a study of T cells in localized non-small cell lung cancer. Overall study findings and caveats: Adjacent uninvolved lung had the highest clonality, suggesting focused antigen responses. Longer survival (overall) was linked to higher T cell density in blood. Detection in adjacent lung was observed for a median around 59 of the top 100 tumor clones.

Germline V gene data show CDR1 as LGHNT and CDR2 as FRNRAP. J gave up 1 base and V 0 bases, and 13 bases lay outside the gene matches. The CDR3 length is 19 residues. Generated by immunoSEQ multiplex PCR, the TCRdb table keeps only in-frame clones and is missing some. This sample has a few thousand clones, with almost 30% found just once. As concerns this clone: Its antigen is not known.

This TCR came from a woman aged 35 to 70 with stage III lung adenocarcinoma. The genes are TRBV12-5 and TRBJ2-5; 8 positions agree with TRBD1. Sequencing used lung tumor tissue, obtained before any cancer treatment. CDR3 in amino acids: CASGLVQDGQGAGQETQYF. The CDR3 nucleotides read TGTGCTAGTGGTTTGGTACAAGATGGGCAGGGGGCCGGCCAAGAGACCCAGTACTTC.